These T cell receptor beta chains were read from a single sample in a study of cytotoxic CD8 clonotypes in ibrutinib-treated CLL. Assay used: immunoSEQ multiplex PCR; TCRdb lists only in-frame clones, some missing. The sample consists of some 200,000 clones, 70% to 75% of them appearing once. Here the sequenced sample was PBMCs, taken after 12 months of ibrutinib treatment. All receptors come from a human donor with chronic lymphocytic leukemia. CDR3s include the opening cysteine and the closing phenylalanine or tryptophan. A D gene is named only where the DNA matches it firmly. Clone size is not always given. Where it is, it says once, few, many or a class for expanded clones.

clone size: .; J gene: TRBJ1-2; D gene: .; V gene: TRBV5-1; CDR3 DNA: TGCGCCAGCAGAACGTTGATGACAGCTAACTATGGCTACACCTTC; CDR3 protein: CASRTLMTANYGYTF
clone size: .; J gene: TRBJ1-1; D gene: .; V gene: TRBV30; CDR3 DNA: TGTGCCTGGAGCCCCCCGGTTGAGGACACTGAAGCTTTCTTT; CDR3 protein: CAWSPPVEDTEAFF
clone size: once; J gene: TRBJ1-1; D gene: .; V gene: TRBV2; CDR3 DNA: TGTGCCAGCAGGCAGTCCCCGGGAGCGAACACTGAAGCTTTCTTT; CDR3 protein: CASRQSPGANTEAFF
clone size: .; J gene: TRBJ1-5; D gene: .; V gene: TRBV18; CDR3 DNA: TGTGCCAGCTCACCACCGGGCCAGGGACGGCAGCCCCAGCATTTT; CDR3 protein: CASSPPGQGRQPQHF
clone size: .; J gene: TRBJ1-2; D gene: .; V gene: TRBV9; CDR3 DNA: TGTGCCAGCAGCGTAGGGACGGGCCCCAACTATGGCTACACCTTC; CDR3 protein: CASSVGTGPNYGYTF
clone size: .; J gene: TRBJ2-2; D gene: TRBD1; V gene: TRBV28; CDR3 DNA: TGTGCCAGCTCCGACAGGGGATACACCGGGGAGCTGTTTTTT; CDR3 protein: CASSDRGYTGELFF
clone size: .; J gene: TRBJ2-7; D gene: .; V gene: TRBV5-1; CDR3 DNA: TGCGCCAGCAGCTTGGAAAGAGGGGAACACGAGCAGTACTTC; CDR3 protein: CASSLERGEHEQYF
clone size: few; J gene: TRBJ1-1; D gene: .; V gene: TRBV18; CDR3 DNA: TGTGCCAGCTCACTCTCAGTGAACACTGAAGCTTTCTTT; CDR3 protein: CASSLSVNTEAFF
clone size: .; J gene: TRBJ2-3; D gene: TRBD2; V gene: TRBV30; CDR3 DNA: TGTGCCTGGACAAAAGGACTAGCGACTACAGATACGCAGTATTTT; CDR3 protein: CAWTKGLATTDTQYF
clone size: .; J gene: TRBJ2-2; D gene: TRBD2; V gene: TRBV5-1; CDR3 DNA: TGCGCCAGCAGTTTGGGACTAGCGGGAGGATACACCGGGGAGCTGTTTTTT; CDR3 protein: CASSLGLAGGYTGELFF
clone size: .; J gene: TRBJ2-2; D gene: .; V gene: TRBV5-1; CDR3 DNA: TGCGCCAGCAGCTTGAGGCCCCCACGGGAGCTGTTTTTT; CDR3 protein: CASSLRPPRELFF
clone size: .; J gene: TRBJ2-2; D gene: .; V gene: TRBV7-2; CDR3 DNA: TGTGCCAGCAGCCCCTGGGTAAAAGTAGCGTGGAGGAACACCGGGGAGCTGTTTTTT; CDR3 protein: CASSPWVKVAWRNTGELFF
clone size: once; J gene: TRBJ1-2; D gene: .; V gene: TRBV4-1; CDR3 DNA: TGCGCCAGCAGCCAAGCTTCGAGTAACTATGGCTACACCTTC; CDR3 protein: CASSQASSNYGYTF
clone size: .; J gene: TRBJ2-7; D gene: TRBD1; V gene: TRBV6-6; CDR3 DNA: TGTGCCAGCAGTACAGGGGAGTACTACGAGCAGTACTTC; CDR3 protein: CASSTGEYYEQYF
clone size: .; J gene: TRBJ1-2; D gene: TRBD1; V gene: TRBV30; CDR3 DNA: TGTGCCTGGAGTGTACTGATGAGTAGACAGGGGTTTGACTATGGCTACACCTTC; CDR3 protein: CAWSVLMSRQGFDYGYTF
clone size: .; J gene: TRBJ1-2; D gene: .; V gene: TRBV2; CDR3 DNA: TGTGCCAGCAGTCAGGGGAACTATGGCTACACCTTC; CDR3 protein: CASSQGNYGYTF
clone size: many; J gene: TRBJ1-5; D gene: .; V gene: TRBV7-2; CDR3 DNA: TGTGCCAGCAGCCCCCGGGGTAGCAATCAGCCCCAGCATTTT; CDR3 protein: CASSPRGSNQPQHF
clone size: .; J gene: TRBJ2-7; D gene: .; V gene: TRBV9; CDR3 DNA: TGTGCCAGCAGCCCGGTGGGCAGTTCCTACGAGCAGTACTTC; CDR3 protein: CASSPVGSSYEQYF
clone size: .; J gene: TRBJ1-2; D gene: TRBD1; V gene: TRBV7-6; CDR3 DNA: TGTGCCAGCAGCCAGGGACAGGGATCCTACACCTTC; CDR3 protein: CASSQGQGSYTF
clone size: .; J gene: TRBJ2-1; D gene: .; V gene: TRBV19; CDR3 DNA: TGTGCCAGTAGTATAGATCTGGAGAGAGATGAGCAGTTCTTC; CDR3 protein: CASSIDLERDEQFF
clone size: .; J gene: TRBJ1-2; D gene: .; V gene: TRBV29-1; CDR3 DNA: TGCAGCGTTGATTTGGGGAGGAGGTATGGCTACACCTTC; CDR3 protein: CSVDLGRRYGYTF
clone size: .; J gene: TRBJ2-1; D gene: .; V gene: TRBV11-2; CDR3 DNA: TGTGCCAGCAGCTCTACGATTGGACTAGGGGGATCTAGGCAGTTCTTC; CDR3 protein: CASSSTIGLGGSRQFF
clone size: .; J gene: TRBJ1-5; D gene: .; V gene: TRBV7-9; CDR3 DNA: TGTGCCAGCAGCTCGAGTCAGGGTCAGCCCCAGCATTTT; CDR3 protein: CASSSSQGQPQHF
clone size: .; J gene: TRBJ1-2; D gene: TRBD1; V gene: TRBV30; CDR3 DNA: TGTGCCTGGAGTGTGGGACAGGGGTATGGCTACACCTTC; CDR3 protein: CAWSVGQGYGYTF
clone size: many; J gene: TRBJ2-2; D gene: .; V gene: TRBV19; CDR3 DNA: TGTGCCAGTAGTTTGGCAGGGGCCACCGGGGAGCTGTTTTTT; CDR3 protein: CASSLAGATGELFF
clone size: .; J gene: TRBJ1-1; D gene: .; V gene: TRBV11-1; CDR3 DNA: TGTGCCAGCAGCTTTGGCACTGAAGCTTTCTTT; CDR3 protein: CASSFGTEAFF
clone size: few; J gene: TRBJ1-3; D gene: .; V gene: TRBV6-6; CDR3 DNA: TGTGCCAGCAGCGACTCAGGGGCTGGAAACACCATATATTTT; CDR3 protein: CASSDSGAGNTIYF
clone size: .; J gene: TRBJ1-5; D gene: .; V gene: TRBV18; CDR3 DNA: TGTGCCAGCTCACCGGCCCCCGCCAATCAGCCCCAGCATTTT; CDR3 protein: CASSPAPANQPQHF
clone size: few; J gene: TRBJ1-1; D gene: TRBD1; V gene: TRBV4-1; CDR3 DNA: TGCGCCAGCAGCACCCAACAGGGGGACACTGAAGCTTTCTTT; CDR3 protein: CASSTQQGDTEAFF
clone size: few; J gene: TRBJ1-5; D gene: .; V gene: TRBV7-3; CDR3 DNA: TGTGCCAGCAGCCAACCCAGGGACGGCAATCAGCCCCAGCATTTT; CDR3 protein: CASSQPRDGNQPQHF
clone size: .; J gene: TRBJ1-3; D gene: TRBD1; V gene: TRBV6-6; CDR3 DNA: TGTGCCAGCACGGGACAGGCTGCCTCTGGAAACACCATATATTTT; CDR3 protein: CASTGQAASGNTIYF
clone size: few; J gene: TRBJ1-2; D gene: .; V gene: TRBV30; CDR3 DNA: TGTGCCTGGACCCGGGGCCTCGGGTATGGCTACACCTTC; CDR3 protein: CAWTRGLGYGYTF
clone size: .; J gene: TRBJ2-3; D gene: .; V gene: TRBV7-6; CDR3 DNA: TGTGCCAGCAGCCCGCCTAGGGGGACAGATACGCAGTATTTT; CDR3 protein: CASSPPRGTDTQYF
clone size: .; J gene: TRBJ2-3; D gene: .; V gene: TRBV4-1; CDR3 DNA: TGCGCCAGCAGCCAATCAGAAGGAGGGCATACGCAGTATTTT; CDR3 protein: CASSQSEGGHTQYF
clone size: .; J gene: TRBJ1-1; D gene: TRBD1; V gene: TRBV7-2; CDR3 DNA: TGTGCCAGCAGCTTAGGAGGGGGCTTTGACACTGAAGCTTTCTTT; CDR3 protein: CASSLGGGFDTEAFF
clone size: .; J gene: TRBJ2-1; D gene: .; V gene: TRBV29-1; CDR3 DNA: TGCAGCGTTGAACCCAAATCTAATGAGCAGTTCTTC; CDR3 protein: CSVEPKSNEQFF
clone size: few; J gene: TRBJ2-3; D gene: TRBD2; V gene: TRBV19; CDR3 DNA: TGTGCCAGTAGTTCCCAGGGACTAGCCGCAGATACGCAGTATTTT; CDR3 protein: CASSSQGLAADTQYF
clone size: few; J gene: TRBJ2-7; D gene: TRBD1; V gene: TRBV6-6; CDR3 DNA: TGTGCCAGCAGTTTACAGGGGTTCCACGAGCAGTACTTC; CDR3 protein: CASSLQGFHEQYF
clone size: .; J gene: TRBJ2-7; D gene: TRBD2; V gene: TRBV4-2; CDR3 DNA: TGTGCCAGCAGCCTTGGGGAGGGGCCCTCCTACGAGCAGTACTTC; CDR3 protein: CASSLGEGPSYEQYF
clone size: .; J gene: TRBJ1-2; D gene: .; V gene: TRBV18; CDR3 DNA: TGTGCCAGCTCTCCCGGACCGAGTACTAACTATGGCTACACCTTC; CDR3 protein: CASSPGPSTNYGYTF
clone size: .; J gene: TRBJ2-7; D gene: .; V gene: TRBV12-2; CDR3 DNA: TGTGCAAGTCGCTTTGACTCGACTCGGGAGCAGTACTTC; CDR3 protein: CASRFDSTREQYF
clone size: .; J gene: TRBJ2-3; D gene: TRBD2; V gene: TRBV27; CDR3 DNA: TGTGCCAGCAGTTACCAGCGGGGGGGCACAGATACGCAGTATTTT; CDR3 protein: CASSYQRGGTDTQYF
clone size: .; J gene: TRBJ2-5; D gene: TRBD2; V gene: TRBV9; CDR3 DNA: TGTGCCAGCAGCCTTAGCGGGAGGTTAGAGACCCAGTACTTC; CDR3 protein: CASSLSGRLETQYF
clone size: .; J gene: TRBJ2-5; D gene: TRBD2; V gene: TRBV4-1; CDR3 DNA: TGCGCCAGCAGCCAAGATACCCTAGCGGGGGGCACCGGGGAAGAGACCCAGTACTTC; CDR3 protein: CASSQDTLAGGTGEETQYF
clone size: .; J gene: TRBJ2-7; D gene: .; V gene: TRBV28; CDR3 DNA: TGTGCCAGCAGTTTTGCGGCTCTCGCCTACGAGCAGTACTTC; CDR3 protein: CASSFAALAYEQYF
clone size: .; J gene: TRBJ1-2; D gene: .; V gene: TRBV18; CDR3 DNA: TGTGCCAGCTCGGGGAACGCAGGAGCTCCGTATGGCTACACCTTC; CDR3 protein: CASSGNAGAPYGYTF
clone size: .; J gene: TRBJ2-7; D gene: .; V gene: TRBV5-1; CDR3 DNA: TGCGCCAGCAGCTTGGTGGGGCTAGCGACCCACGAGCAGTACTTC; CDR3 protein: CASSLVGLATHEQYF
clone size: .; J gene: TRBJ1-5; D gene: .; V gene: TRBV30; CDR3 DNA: TGTGCCTGGAGTCGCTGGAATCAGCCCCAGCATTTT; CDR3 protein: CAWSRWNQPQHF
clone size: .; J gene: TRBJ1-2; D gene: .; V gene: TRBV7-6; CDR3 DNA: TGTGCCAGCAGCTTAGGTAGTACAACTAACTATGGCTACACCTTC; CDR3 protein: CASSLGSTTNYGYTF
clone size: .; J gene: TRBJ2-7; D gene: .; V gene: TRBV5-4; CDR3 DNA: TGTGCCAGCAGCTTCGGGAACTCCTACGAGCAGTACTTC; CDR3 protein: CASSFGNSYEQYF
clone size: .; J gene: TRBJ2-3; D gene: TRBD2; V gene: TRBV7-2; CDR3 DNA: TGTGCCAGCAGCATGGGACTAGCGGGAGGGCCAGATACGCAGTATTTT; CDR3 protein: CASSMGLAGGPDTQYF
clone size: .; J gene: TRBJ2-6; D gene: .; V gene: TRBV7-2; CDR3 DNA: TGTGCCAGCAGCTTGAAATCTGGGGCCAACGTCCTGACTTTC; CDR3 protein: CASSLKSGANVLTF